The subject of this entry is one T cell receptor (beta chain). As originally analysed: Amplification from reference gene primers served as the basis for estimated nucleated cell counts. Some clones are missing from TCRdb's copy, which holds only in-frame ones; the method was immunoSEQ multiplex PCR. That table supplies the V and J calls and clone size; D and trimming were determined from the DNA. The sample has under 200,000 clones, more than 70% seen once. The sample originates from a study of blood T cell repertoires in COVID-19. Overall study: There were acute and convalescent COVID-19 samples, and they came from the United States, Italy and Spain. T cells, B-cell-depleted T cells, or PBMCs provided the cDNA or gDNA that served as material.

Deletions cut 3 bases from V and 4 bases from J, with 20 bases between. Germline-derived CDR1 and CDR2 are SGHRS and YFSETQ. The CDR3 is made up of 18 amino acids. Sequenced input: peripheral blood. The chain links TRBV5-1 to TRBJ2-6; a possible D gene is TRBD1 (6 bases). This TCR was recovered from a middle-aged man with active or convalescent COVID-19. In DNA form, the CDR3 reads TGCGCCAGCAGCTCATGGGGGCAACAGGGAGCCGGGGCCAACGTCCTGACTTTC. Its translation: CASSSWGQQGAGANVLTF.